This TCR beta chain was recorded in a study of blood T cell repertoires in COVID-19. Study details: Samples taken during acute and convalescent COVID-19 were collected in the United States, Italy and Spain. T cells, B-cell-depleted T cells, or PBMCs provided the cDNA or gDNA that served as material.

This CDR3 has 16 amino acids. V lost 4 bases and J 1 base, leaving 16 bases between the germline ends. The germline V gene encodes CDR1 LGHDT and CDR2 YNNKEL (reference sequence). As handled by the study authors: By means of reference gene primer amplification, nucleated cell counts were estimated. Profiled with immunoSEQ multiplex PCR; TCRdb holds only in-frame clones, not every one. V, J and clone size are those of that table, while D and trimming were read from the DNA. Of approximately 97,000 clones in the sample, roughly 90% were seen once. Those enrolled in Seattle joined during active infection and were followed longitudinally afterward.

The sequencing sample was made of peripheral blood. V and J are TRBV3-1 (or the pseudogene TRBV3-2) and TRBJ1-1; D possibly corresponds to TRBD1 (6 bases). This TCR derives from a woman aged 45-59 years with COVID-19, enrolled during active disease. CDR3 nucleotide sequence: TGTGCCAGCAGCCCTAAGGGGGGGCAGGGGAACACTGAAGCTTTCTTT. Protein sequence: CASSPKGGQGNTEAFF.